What follows is one TCR beta chain and its context. This clone came up a few times. The antigen it recognizes is unknown. Base qualities are not provided; no much larger clone lies one nucleotide away. The library relied on the immunoSEQ multiplex PCR assay. For the multiplex PCR, a mixture combining 60 forward primers for TCR Vbeta segments and 13 reverse primers for TCR Jbeta segments was used. Amplification of the CDR3 region of rearranged TCR beta genes was performed with a multiplex PCR assay on genomic DNA. On the Illumina HiSeq System, the amplified TCR beta libraries were sequenced as 87-base-pair reads. Under the source paper's analysis protocol: A later analysis counted tens of millions of unique TCR beta chains across the 700 or so repertoires, and 9.5 million to 11 million of these chains were shared by at least two donors. A nearest-neighbor algorithm error-corrected the raw reads and collapsed the reads into unique sequences, merging closely related sequences to remove PCR and sequencing errors. V, D and J gene segments were assigned by aligning CDR3 sequences to IMGT reference sequences. For a sequence to be retained, at least a six-nucleotide match to both a V gene segment and a J gene segment was required. Rearrangements were called productive when the CDR3 lacked stop codons and stayed in frame with V and J; all others were non-productive. CDR3 was defined according to IMGT convention as the region running from the second conserved V-encoded cysteine to the conserved J-encoded phenylalanine. The earlier analysis of roughly 590 of the donors excluded sequences that lacked an unambiguous match to a single V gene segment. In an earlier analysis of 587 of the donors, V segments were called functional above 56.7% productive rearrangements and were called segregating when the between-donor standard deviation exceeded 5%. A statistical classification framework was built for diagnosing cytomegalovirus status from the catalog of TCR beta chain sequences. In a later analysis, V and J genes were assigned by comparing TCR nucleotide sequences against IMGT/GENE-DB human TR gene sequences. A later analysis assigned CDR3 sequences and most-parsimonious VDJ recombination scenarios with the TCRdist pipeline. In a later analysis, each TCR beta chain was defined by its CDR3 amino acid sequence together with its V-gene family, and reads without a unique V-gene family were excluded. To address suspected cross-contamination and a sequencing artifact, a later analysis removed approximately 590 highly shared, low-generation-probability nucleotide sequences. In a later analysis, a clonal expansion index was calculated for each public chain from normalized within-repertoire ranks of inferred template counts. Generation probabilities in a later analysis came from a VDJ recombination model fitted to out-of-frame rearrangements, and those results were checked against IGoR. Hypergeometric tests were used in a later analysis to score TCR-TCR, TCR-HLA and TCR-CMV co-occurrence, with a repertoire-size bias correction applied to the TCR pairs. To estimate false discovery rates, a later analysis permuted the HLA or CMV assignments 20 times. A later analysis grouped co-occurring TCRs with DBSCAN, adding TCRdist sequence similarity when clustering within HLA-allele-positive subsets. For co-occurrence clustering, repertoires with fewer than 30,000 or more than 120,000 public chains were excluded, along with roughly 5 repertoires with anomalous nucleotide sharing. In its TCRdb copy, this immuneACCESS table keeps in-frame sequences only and misses some clones. Where compared with another copy, unresolved V genes explain less than half of these, and the others have no known cause. The V and J calls and clone size are taken from that table; D and trimming were inferred from the DNA. The sample has roughly 80,000 clones on record, under 85% of them singletons. The ten most abundant clones make up about 16% of the sample.

The cohort was made up of approximately 670 healthy bone marrow donors. All cohort members were sampled while nominally healthy, although unrecorded immune exposures were likely present. The donor tested CMV seropositive and was one of the 289 seropositive cohort members. A peripheral blood sample was collected from each donor, and TCR beta sequencing was performed on peripheral blood mononuclear cells. The Qiagen DNeasy Blood Extraction Kit was used to extract genomic DNA from the blood cell samples. The sample is drawn from a study of cytomegalovirus exposure and HLA in healthy donors (dated by TCRdb to the late 2010s). For context, the study as a whole: In an earlier analysis of under 750 of the donors, 276 Gb of sequence data and 90 million to 120 million unique TCR beta sequences from about 180 million T cells were reported. An early release covering approximately 600 HLA-typed donors comprised about 290 gigabases of sequencing data and 85 million to 100 million unique TCR sequences. Of the roughly 410 genotyped donors, roughly 76% were placed in the genetic ancestry cluster associated with self-reported Caucasian donors. The study aimed to test whether cataloging public T cell receptors could reveal signatures of past pathogen exposure. The T cell repertoires of 666 subjects were profiled by immunosequencing and related to cytomegalovirus serostatus. Besides the first cohort of 500 to 700 subjects, a separate validation cohort made up of 120 different subjects was used. The study combined high-throughput TCR immunosequencing, statistical association of individual TCRs with disease status, and machine learning to predict cytomegalovirus infection status. A later analysis re-examined previously published TCR beta repertoires from 610 or so donors and added high-resolution HLA genotyping to investigate patterns of TCR occurrence. The later analysis used no new phenotypic data to find candidate immune exposures, relying instead on TCR beta sequences and their occurrence across donors. An earlier analysis of around 580 of the donors used high-throughput TCR beta sequencing to judge whether each TCR beta V gene segment behaved as functional or pseudogenic. Alongside the repertoire data, information on donor age, sex, ethnicity and CMV serostatus was compiled. A later genetic analysis took genome-wide SNP genotypes for about three fifths of the 666 donors and used that subset as a discovery cohort. All discovery cohort repertoires had been generated on a single sequencing platform. Class I and class II HLA loci were covered by the typing at four-digit resolution. Typing coverage varied by locus: about 620-630 donors for A, B, C, DRB1 and DQB1; roughly 510 for DQA1; 606 for DPA1; approximately 490 for DPB1. Five DR-DQ haplotypes were treated as single units for association and clustering because of strong linkage in the cohort. Among over 350 genotyped donors of the cohort, an average of approximately 240,000 unique TCR beta nucleotide sequences were sequenced per donor, 15% to 20% of them non-productive. Points the paper makes about the study in general: Linkage disequilibrium might explain the correlated functional status among segregating V segments, but an unknown experimental factor could not be excluded. The study listed approximately 150 TCR beta chains as associated with cytomegalovirus. The cohort was sequenced for TCR beta chains only, and without alpha or paired-chain data the features that could be detected were limited. In an earlier analysis of 587 of the donors, most TCR beta V segments appeared in productive rearrangements about 87% or about 30% of the time, broadly matching IMGT annotations. Compared with the roughly 600-donor mean, donors in an Asian-associated ancestry cluster had fewer N-insertions in productive TCRs, according to a later genetic analysis. A group of highly shared sequence variants was considered likely to be a technical artifact of the sequencing pipeline. Presence/absence analyses assumed roughly uniform sequencing depth across donors, an assumption that may not hold. Three of the identified cytomegalovirus-associated TCR beta chains were confirmed in vitro to be specific for cytomegalovirus antigens. While some public TCRs were present in many individuals, most TCR sequences turned up only very rarely across donors. When HLA alleles, especially DR and DQ, strongly co-occurred, attributing TCR associations to individual alleles was difficult. Because some donors lacked HLA typing at each locus, the association tests relied only on the typed subset. A later analysis found that HLA-associated TCR beta chains were more clonally expanded and had lower generation probabilities than equally common non-associated chains. In a later analysis, several top co-occurrence clusters were reported to appear linked to parvovirus B19, influenza, CMV and Epstein-Barr virus. A later analysis found that TCR association rates varied across HLA loci, with DRB1 alleles showing the most associated TCRs and HLA-C alleles the fewest. Roughly 17 rarely observed V segments, including chromosome 9 orphons, were excluded from the earlier analysis of some 590 of the donors because counts were too low. In both the original and validation cohorts, the classifier was reported to diagnose cytomegalovirus status with high specificity and sensitivity. A later analysis associated some 17,000 TCR beta sequences with specific HLA alleles at a false discovery rate of 0.05. According to a later analysis, most CMV-associated TCR beta chains appeared to be HLA-restricted, and the HLA associations seemed to be driven largely by CMV exposure. The authors suggested that the approach could potentially be extended to other disease states and immunological phenotypes. For the cohort, immune exposure information was limited to CMV serostatus. A further reported finding was that TCR beta sequences accurately predicted the HLA-A and HLA-B alleles for most subjects in the first cohort. A later genetic analysis associated a missense DCLRE1C variant with V-gene and J-gene trimming of TCR beta chains, and an independent cohort replicated the association.

Material for sequencing was PBMCs. The clonotype originates from a woman in her 40s in good health and CMV-seropositive.

The base sequence is TGTGCCAGCAGCGAGAATTACAATGAGCAGTTCTTC. Translated, it gives CASSENYNEQFF. The chain uses TRBV7-3 and TRBJ2-1; no confident D gene assignment can be made. CDR1 and CDR2 are drawn from the germline V gene: SGHTA, FQGTGA. V is cut by 5 bases and J by 4 bases, and the space between the germline ends is 6 bases. Its CDR3 holds 12 amino acids, cysteine through phenylalanine. CDR3 DNA only is kept here, 36 bases in frame from base 1.